This T cell receptor (beta chain) originates from a study of CD8 T cells in acute hepatitis C reinfection. The time point: naive CD8 control sorted from an acute-time-point sample. General study findings and limits: Diversity was high, without significant differences between resolver and chronic groups.

Comments on this clone: Its antigen is not known.

The method was immunoSEQ multiplex PCR; TCRdb's version includes in-frame clones alone and lacks a portion of them. The sample shows 30,000 to 40,000 clones, about 83% of them seen only once. Germline values: CDR1 SEHNR, CDR2 FQNEAQ (reference sequence). V lost 4 bases and J lost 1, with 13 bases in between. The CDR3 spans 15 residues. This receptor was taken from a man aged 25-40 years with chronic hepatitis C. The J gene is TRBJ1-2, the V gene TRBV7-9; D uncertain. The sequencing sample was made of naive CD8+ T cells from PBMCs. Here the CDR3 reads CASSSNSDLNYGYTF. Written as DNA, the CDR3 is TGTGCCAGCAGCTCAAACTCTGACCTTAACTATGGCTACACCTTC.